One and the same sample provided the 23 T cell receptor beta chains below, sequenced in a study of T cell changes during pregnancy in multiple sclerosis. Assay used: immunoSEQ multiplex PCR; TCRdb lists only in-frame clones, some missing. The data show 55,000 to 65,000 clones, roughly 92% seen once. Material: peripheral blood, obtained in the second trimester of pregnancy. Receptors originate from a female donor with multiple sclerosis, enrolled in a pregnancy study.

Sample share makes this clone medium-sized (0.01 to 0.1%). The V and J genes are TRBV7-9 and TRBJ2-1; D gene uncertain. V was pared by 1 base and J by 3 bases, with 10 bases between. This CDR3 spans 15 amino acids. Germline CDR1 SEHNR, CDR2 FQNEAQ (reference sequence). Here the CDR3 reads CASSLVPISYNEQFF. The CDR3 nucleotides read TGTGCCAGCAGCTTAGTCCCGATCAGCTACAATGAGCAGTTCTTC.

The chain links TRBV10-2 to TRBJ2-7, with D possibly being TRBD1 (6 bases). Trimming took 11 bases from V and 0 from J, leaving 11 bases between them. This CDR3 has 12 residues. The germline CDR1 and CDR2 sequences are WSHSY and SAAADI. The CDR3 nucleotides are TGCGCCGTCCGGGACAACTCCTACGAGCAGTACTTC. This sequence encodes CAVRDNSYEQYF.

J is TRBJ2-5 and V is TRBV28, with D uncertain. Trimming shortened V by 3 bases and J by 2 bases, and 13 bases separated the two germline ends. CDR1 and CDR2 from the germline V gene are MDHEN and SYDVKM. This CDR3 contains 15 residues. The CDR3 DNA sequence: TGTGCCAGCAGTTTGAGTCCAACCCCACAAGAGACCCAGTACTTC. Translating gives CASSLSPTPQETQYF.

The genes are TRBV19 and TRBJ1-1; TRBD1 is a possible D gene (6 bases). V was trimmed by 6 bases and J by 0 bases, leaving 20 bases between them. Germline CDR1 and CDR2: LNHDA and SQIVND (reference sequence). The CDR3 is 17 amino acids. The CDR3 sequence is CASSGGTRRFMNTEAFF. The CDR3 region has the DNA TGTGCCAGTAGCGGGGGGACACGGCGCTTTATGAACACTGAAGCTTTCTTT. Full variable domain (missing parts from reference TRBV19 and TRBJ1-1): DGGITQSPKYLFRKEGQNVTLSCEQNLNHDAMYWYRQDPGQGLRLIYYSQIVNDFQKGDIAEGYSVSREKKESFPLTVTSAQKNPTAFYLCASSGGTRRFMNTEAFFGQGTRLTVV.

The V gene is TRBV27, the J gene TRBJ1-1; D unresolved. There are 14 residues in the CDR3. V was trimmed by 4 bases and J by 2 bases, leaving 11 bases between them. Germline V gives CDR1 MNHEY, CDR2 SMNVEV (reference sequence). CDR3 DNA: TGTGCCAGCAGTTCCCCGGAGTCAAACACTGAAGCTTTCTTT. Translation: CASSSPESNTEAFF.

This chain connects TRBV10-3 to TRBJ1-1; 8 bases are shared with TRBD1. Germline V gene sequence: CDR1 ENHRY, CDR2 SYGVKD. This CDR3 comprises 14 residues. The ends lost 7 bases at V and 5 bases at J; junction bases unmatched: 9. This CDR3 reads CAITPTGESTEAFF. The CDR3 nucleotides read TGTGCCATCACTCCGACAGGGGAGTCAACTGAAGCTTTCTTT.

The chain recombines TRBV6-5 with TRBJ2-7; TRBD2 matches 13 bases. CDR1 and CDR2 (germline): MNHEY, SVGAGI. V was pared by 6 bases and J by 7 bases, with 6 bases of the junction left unmatched. The CDR3 runs to 14 residues. The CDR3 is CASRGLAGEGEQYF. CDR3 coding DNA: TGTGCCAGCAGAGGACTAGCGGGAGAGGGGGAGCAGTACTTC.

For this clone: Germline and junction disagree at one end, which may indicate a read error. This chain connects TRBV7-7 to TRBJ2-7, with D possibly being TRBD2 (6 bases). Per the germline V gene, CDR1 is SSHAT and CDR2 is FNYEAQ (reference sequence). This CDR3 has 14 residues. The DNA of the CDR3 is TGTGCTAGCAGCCGGGGACTCCAAGACTACGAGCAGTACTTC. Residues: CASSRGLQDYEQYF.

The count of this clone is one. The gene calls are TRBV30 and TRBJ2-1; 10 bases fit TRBD2. CDR1 and CDR2 (germline): GTSNPN, SVGIG (reference sequence). CDR3 length: 16 residues. Trimming removed 3 bases from V and 7 bases from J; junction bases left unmatched: 12. CDR3 nucleotide sequence: TGTGCCTGGAGCCCCGTCCCTAGCGGGAGTTTTAATGAGCAGTTCTTC. Residues: CAWSPVPSGSFNEQFF.

The rearrangement uses TRBV19 and TRBJ1-4, with D possibly matching TRBD1 (5 bases). The germline V gene encodes CDR1 LNHDA and CDR2 SQIVND (reference sequence). The CDR3 is made up of 14 amino acids. Trimming left V 6 bases short and J 0 bases short, with 8 bases between. The CDR3 sequence is CASRLQATNEKLFF. CDR3 nucleotide sequence: TGTGCCAGTAGGCTACAGGCAACTAATGAAAAACTGTTTTTT.

This clone was recorded once. The genes are TRBV6-5 and TRBJ2-7; TRBD1 matches at 8 bases. This CDR3 contains 14 residues. V was clipped by 6 bases and J by 4 bases; unmatched bases: 8. The germline V gene encodes CDR1 MNHEY and CDR2 SVGAGI. The CDR3 is CASRIGTGRYEQYF. The CDR3 nucleotides read TGTGCCAGCAGGATCGGGACAGGCCGGTACGAGCAGTACTTC.

The genes are TRBV9 and TRBJ2-1; D is possibly TRBD1 (5 bases). Germline-derived CDR1 and CDR2 are SGDLS and YYNGEE. There are 17 residues in the CDR3. V was cut by 4 bases and J by 2 bases, with 19 bases left in between. CDR3 sequence (DNA): TGTGCCAGCAGCTTCAGAAGTATAGGGGCGGCCTACAATGAGCAGTTCTTC. This translates into CASSFRSIGAAYNEQFF.

This chain joins TRBV7-9 and TRBJ1-5, with 9 bases matching TRBD1. The germline CDR1 and CDR2 sequences are SEHNR and FQNEAQ (reference sequence). This CDR3 contains 16 residues. Trimming at V came to 3 bases and at J to 0 bases, leaving 3 bases not matched to a gene. CDR3 bases: TGTGCCAGCAGCTTGGACAGGGGCTATAGCAATCAGCCCCAGCATTTT. Residues: CASSLDRGYSNQPQHF. The complete variable domain, with remaining parts taken from reference TRBV7-9 and TRBJ1-5, reads DTGVSQNPRHKITKRGQNVTFRCDPISEHNRLYWYRQTLGQGPEFLTYFQNEAQLEKSRLLSDRFSAERPKGSFSTLEIQRTEQGDSAMYLCASSLDRGYSNQPQHFGDGTRLSIL.

This rearrangement joins TRBV21-1 to TRBJ2-1; the table gives TRBD2 as D, unverified against the DNA. TRBV21-1 has pseudogene status. The CDR3 runs to 23 residues. The CDR3 region has the DNA TGTGCCAGCAGCAATAACGGACAGGGTCTAGCGGGAGATACGAATTTGGTCCGAGATGAGCAGTTCTTC. Encoded protein: CASSNNGQGLAGDTNLVRDEQFF.

The genes are TRBV28 and TRBJ2-7; D is uncertain. Germline V gives CDR1 MDHEN, CDR2 SYDVKM. The V end lost 4 bases, the J end lost 2 bases, and 18 bases lay between the germline ends. This CDR3 is built from 16 residues. For the CDR3, the DNA is TGTGCCAGCAGTTCTATTCAGGTAACTCCACCCTACGAGCAGTACTTC. Its translation is CASSSIQVTPPYEQYF.

This rearrangement joins TRBV28 to TRBJ2-7, with TRBD2 matching over 11 bases. Germline assignment: CDR1 MDHEN and CDR2 SYDVKM. V was pared by 5 bases and J by 5 bases, with 8 bases of the junction left unmatched. This CDR3 comprises 15 residues. CDR3: CASSLTSGRGNEQYF. CDR3 bases: TGTGCCAGCAGTCTCACTAGCGGGAGAGGGAACGAGCAGTACTTC. Full variable domain (missing parts from reference TRBV28 and TRBJ2-7): DVKVTQSSRYLVKRTGEKVFLECVQDMDHENMFWYRQDPGLGLRLIYFSYDVKMKEKGDIPEGYSVSREKKERFSLILESASTNQTSMYLCASSLTSGRGNEQYFGPGTRLTVT.

The chain uses TRBV18 and TRBJ2-1; 7 bases line up with TRBD1. The length of the CDR3 is 16 residues. V trimming: 5 bases; J trimming: 9 bases; junction bases outside the gene matches: 16. Germline V gene lookup returns CDR1 KGHSH and CDR2 LQKENI. The CDR3 here is CASSSIQDRRASEQFF. Here the CDR3 DNA reads TGTGCCAGCTCATCTATCCAGGACAGGCGTGCGAGTGAGCAGTTCTTC.

The rearrangement joins TRBV19 to TRBJ2-3; 8 nucleotides agree with TRBD1. The CDR3 extends over 15 amino acids. With 6 bases clipped from V and 2 bases from J, the junction kept 7 bases outside the gene matches. Germline-derived CDR1 and CDR2 are LNHDA and SQIVND (reference sequence). The CDR3 sequence: CASSRTGLNTDTQYF. As DNA, the CDR3 is TGTGCCAGTAGCAGGACAGGGTTAAACACAGATACGCAGTATTTT.

The chain is built from TRBV19 and TRBJ2-1; 11 bases line up with TRBD2. Germline CDR1 and CDR2: LNHDA and SQIVND (reference sequence). The CDR3 is made up of 16 amino acids. Trimming took 3 bases from V and 4 from J; bases not matched to a gene: 5. The CDR3 nucleotides read TGTGCCAGTAGTATCACGGGACTAGCGGCTTACAATGAGCAGTTCTTC. It is translated as CASSITGLAAYNEQFF. Full variable domain (outside the CDR3, taken from reference TRBV19 and TRBJ2-1): DGGITQSPKYLFRKEGQNVTLSCEQNLNHDAMYWYRQDPGQGLRLIYYSQIVNDFQKGDIAEGYSVSREKKESFPLTVTSAQKNPTAFYLCASSITGLAAYNEQFFGPGTRLTVL.

The chain couples TRBV4-3 to TRBJ2-7; TRBD1 might be the D (7 bases). This CDR3 has 17 residues. Germline CDR1 reads LGHNA; CDR2 reads YSLEER. Trimming stripped 4 bases from V and 0 bases from J, with 19 bases between. CDR3: CASSPEWTGGVSYEQYF. The CDR3 nucleotides read TGCGCCAGCAGCCCTGAATGGACAGGCGGGGTCTCCTACGAGCAGTACTTC.

This chain links TRBV27 with TRBJ1-2, with 9 bases that match TRBD1. Looked up from germline, CDR1 is MNHEY and CDR2 is SMNVEV (reference sequence). Trimming took 0 bases from V and 4 from J; bases not matched to a gene: 6. The CDR3 totals 16 residues. The CDR3: CASSLSPTGGSYGYTF. The CDR3 DNA reads TGTGCCAGCAGTTTATCGCCGACAGGGGGAAGCTATGGCTACACCTTC.

This clone was recorded once. This sequence joins TRBV7-9 and TRBJ2-1, with 11 bases lining up with TRBD2. V was pared by 1 base and J by 5 bases, with 13 bases of the junction left unmatched. The CDR3 totals 19 residues. Germline V gene data show CDR1 as SEHNR and CDR2 as FQNEAQ (reference sequence). In DNA form, the CDR3 reads TGTGCCAGCAGCTTAGGGGCCCATAGCGGGAGGGCCTCAGACAATGAGCAGTTCTTC. Translated: CASSLGAHSGRASDNEQFF.

This sequence joins TRBV30 and TRBJ1-3; D unclear. Trimming removed 2 bases from V and 7 bases from J, with 6 bases in between. The CDR3 totals 11 residues. Germline values: CDR1 GTSNPN, CDR2 SVGIG (reference sequence). The CDR3, as DNA: TGTGCCTGGAGTCTAGGTAACACCATATATTTT. This translates into CAWSLGNTIYF.